A single sample is the source of the 12 T cell receptor beta chains below, sequenced in a study of blood T cell repertoires in COVID-19 (dated by TCRdb to about 2020). Library generation was performed with the immunoSEQ multiplex PCR assay. The clones in this table, taken by TCRdb from immuneACCESS, are in-frame only. Not every clone is retained; where verified, under half of the shortfall comes from an unresolved V gene, and the cause of the rest is unknown. Counted in this sample were tens of thousands of clones; roughly 85% of them appeared once. The ten most abundant clones make up about 26% of the sample. Sequences were obtained from peripheral blood. The receptors here all came from a man aged 60-69 years with active or convalescent COVID-19.

The sample holds one count of this clone. For the CDR3, the DNA is TGTGCCAGCAGCCAAGATAGGGGGTCGTCCCACACCGGGGAGCTGTTTTTT. This codes for CASSQDRGSSHTGELFF. This chain joins TRBV4-2 and TRBJ2-2, with a possible D match to TRBD1 (6 bases). V lost 0 bases, J lost 3 bases, and 14 bases lay in between. Germline values: CDR1 LGHNA, CDR2 YNFKEQ. CDR3 length: 17 amino acids.

This clone was picked up one time. The genes are TRBV15 and TRBJ1-1; 9 nucleotides agree with TRBD1. This CDR3 region has 21 residues. Germline V gene lookup returns CDR1 LNHNV and CDR2 YYDKDF (reference sequence). V shed 1 base and J 5 bases; nucleotides not matched to a gene: 23. The CDR3 protein is CATSRGRSGTGTIRVGTEAFF. The CDR3 DNA is TGTGCCACCAGCAGAGGGAGGTCCGGGACAGGGACTATTCGGGTGGGGACTGAAGCTTTCTTT.

This clone was seen just once. V and J are TRBV6-2 or TRBV6-3 and TRBJ2-7; D uncertain. The germline V and J ends were trimmed by 4 bases and 3 bases, with 10 bases remaining between them. This CDR3 contains 13 residues. The V gene's germline CDR1 is MNHEY and CDR2 SVGEGT. For the CDR3, the DNA is TGTGCCAGCAGTTTACAGTTGCGCTACGAGCAGTACTTC. It translates to CASSLQLRYEQYF.

This chain uses TRBV6-1 with TRBJ2-5, with 8 bases fitting TRBD1. Trimming cost V 3 bases and J 1 base; bases outside gene matches: 7. The CDR3 is 16 amino acids. Germline V gene data show CDR1 as MNHNS and CDR2 as SASEGT. CDR3 nucleotides: TGTGCCAGCAGTGAGGTACCAGGGGGCACCCAAGAGACCCAGTACTTC. Amino acids: CASSEVPGGTQETQYF.

This clone was picked up a small number of times. This rearrangement joins TRBV18 to TRBJ2-5; 8 bases are a match to TRBD2. The CDR3 has 16 residues. The trim removed 6 bases at V and 4 bases at J, leaving 13 bases unmatched. The germline V gene encodes CDR1 KGHSH and CDR2 LQKENI. The CDR3 region is CASSPTSGGASETQYF. CDR3 in DNA: TGTGCCAGCTCCCCTACCTCCGGGGGGGCCTCAGAGACCCAGTACTTC.

This clone was counted between two and nine times. The chain has TRBV6-5 and TRBJ2-1; a possible D gene is TRBD1 (7 bases). Trimming took 4 bases from V and 8 from J, leaving 15 bases between them. CDR1 and CDR2 from the germline V gene are MNHEY and SVGAGI. The CDR3 loop spans 14 amino acids. The CDR3 reads CASSFLTGRHEQFF. CDR3 nucleotide sequence: TGTGCCAGCAGTTTCCTGACAGGGAGGCATGAGCAGTTCTTC.

J is TRBJ1-4 and V is TRBV11-2, with a possible D match to TRBD1 (5 bases). There are 14 residues in the CDR3. V dropped 1 base and J dropped 8 bases, with 11 bases sitting between them. The germline gives CDR1 SGHAT, CDR2 FQNNGV. CDR3: CASSLVGGYEKLFF. CDR3 DNA: TGTGCCAGCAGCTTAGTGGGGGGGTACGAAAAACTGTTTTTT.

This clone was seen only a few times. The gene calls are TRBV5-1 and TRBJ2-2; D is unresolved. CDR1 is SGHRS, CDR2 YFSETQ, per germline. This CDR3 region has 13 residues. With 7 bases removed from V and 6 bases from J, the gap between germline ends came to 13 bases. The CDR3 region is CASCISVAGELFF. The DNA of the CDR3 is TGCGCCAGCTGTATTTCGGTTGCCGGGGAGCTGTTTTTT.

The rearrangement links TRBV9 to TRBJ2-3, with TRBD2 matching 10 bases. The CDR3 sequence is 16 residues long. V lost 0 bases, J lost 6 bases, and 7 bases stayed unmatched. The germline V gene has CDR1 SGDLS and CDR2 YYNGEE. The CDR3 bases are TGTGCCAGCAGCGTAGAAGCGGGGGGGGCGTTCGATACGCAGTATTTT. Protein sequence: CASSVEAGGAFDTQYF.

The DNA of the CDR3 is TGTGCCAGCAGTTACTCGGCCTATGAGCAGTTCTTC. Its protein is CASSYSAYEQFF. The V call is TRBV6-2 or TRBV6-3, the J call TRBJ2-1; D gene uncertain. Trimming cost V 0 bases and J 8 bases, with 5 bases left between them. The CDR3 extends over 12 amino acids. The germline CDR1 and CDR2 sequences are MNHEY and SVGEGT.

V and J are TRBV5-1 and TRBJ1-2; TRBD1 is a possible D gene (6 bases). The CDR3 contains 14 residues. Germline loops: CDR1 SGHRS, CDR2 YFSETQ. V lost 4 bases and J lost 8, with 18 bases in between. As DNA, the CDR3 is TGCGCCAGCAGCACCACGACAGGCCTCGGCGGCTACACCTTC. It translates to CASSTTTGLGGYTF.

V and J are TRBV12-3 or TRBV12-4 and TRBJ2-3; D is unclear. The length of the CDR3 is 13 residues. With 6 bases removed from V and 0 bases from J, the gap between germline ends came to 7 bases. CDR3 coding DNA: TGTGCCAGCAGCGTGACTAGCACAGATACGCAGTATTTT. As protein: CASSVTSTDTQYF.